The present TCR beta chain was sequenced within a study of OX40 agonist ivuxolimab in advanced cancers. As for the study in general: Each dose-escalation patient presented with hepatocellular carcinoma, melanoma, renal cell or head and neck cancer.

To note about this clone: Its antigen is still unknown.

Sequenced by immunoSEQ multiplex PCR; TCRdb stores in-frame clones only, minus some. This table holds more than 50,000 clones, more than 75% found once. Broader study findings: Also showing low normalized T-cell clonal expansion were some of the nonresponders. Compared with others, partial responders at 0.1-3.0 mg/kg displayed clonal expansion among the lowest.

CDR3 length: 17 amino acids. The V end was cut by 2 bases, the J end by 0 bases, with 11 bases between. Cycle 7 day 1, cycle 4 day 1, and baseline were the timepoints at which blood was sampled. This chain joins TRBV23-1 and TRBJ2-6; D gene uncertain. TRBV23-1 is recorded as an ORF, its role being uncertain. The origin of this receptor is an adult with an advanced solid tumor such as melanoma, head and neck, liver or kidney cancer. The sequencing used CD4+ or CD8+ T cells sorted from blood, collected in a trial of the OX40 agonist ivuxolimab. In nucleotides, the CDR3 is TGCGCCAGCAGTCAAGCGGCCATGTGCTCTGGGGCCAACGTCCTGACTTTC. Its protein product is CASSQAAMCSGANVLTF.